This T cell receptor beta chain appears in the sequencing data of a study of blood T cell repertoires in COVID-19. Study in general: Some COVID-19 samples were acute and others convalescent; all came from the United States, Italy and Spain.

Only in-frame clones appear in the TCRdb table, and some are missing; sequencing was by immunoSEQ multiplex PCR. This sample has about 310,000 clones, with 90% found just once. The Seattle patients, enrolled during active infection, were followed longitudinally. The clonotype was recovered from a woman in her forties with COVID-19, enrolled during active disease. The source material was peripheral blood.

The chain's CDR3 is CASSPRETGKQYF. DNA for the CDR3: TGTGCCAGTAGTCCAAGAGAGACAGGGAAGCAGTACTTC. J is TRBJ2-7 and V is TRBV19; 7 bases are shared with TRBD1. V trimming: 5 bases; J trimming: 8 bases; junction bases outside the gene matches: 9. Looked up from germline, CDR1 is LNHDA and CDR2 is SQIVND (reference sequence). This CDR3 has 13 amino acids.